Listed below are T cell receptor beta chains from one sample, sequenced in a study of human T cells and chemical hapten exposure. TCRdb fed the RACE reads into MiXCR, producing one record per CDR3 protein. The table records about 120,000 distinct CDR3 sequences, roughly an eighth of them present only once. The material was whole blood, obtained in connection with sensitization to the hapten diphenylcyclopropenone (DPC). The receptor source for this set is a woman between 45 and 60 years old with alopecia areata. Some clones in this sample may be carry-over from other donors' samples. CDR3s include the opening cysteine and the closing phenylalanine or tryptophan. D genes are given only for firm matches. Clone size is given for some rows only: seen once, a few or many times, or a class if the clone is expanded.

J gene: TRBJ1-3
clone size: -
V gene: TRBV3-1
D gene: -
CDR3 DNA: TGTGCCAGCAGGCCCGGAGGGTCTGGAAACACCATATATTTT
CDR3 protein: CASRPGGSGNTIYF

J gene: TRBJ1-6
clone size: -
V gene: TRBV20-1
D gene: -
CDR3 DNA: TGCAGTGCCAAAGGCAGCCGCAAGGATAATTCACCCCTCCACTTT
CDR3 protein: CSAKGSRKDNSPLHF

J gene: TRBJ2-3
clone size: -
V gene: TRBV7-2
D gene: -
CDR3 DNA: TGTGCCAGCAGCTTGGGACTTAACACGCAGTATTTT
CDR3 protein: CASSLGLNTQYF

J gene: TRBJ1-6
clone size: few
V gene: TRBV4-3
D gene: TRBD1
CDR3 DNA: TGCGCCAGCAGCCAAGGGACAGGGGGCTCACCCCTCCACTTT
CDR3 protein: CASSQGTGGSPLHF

J gene: TRBJ2-3
clone size: -
V gene: TRBV18
D gene: -
CDR3 DNA: TGTGCCAGCTCACCGATACCTCAAGATACGCAGTATTTT
CDR3 protein: CASSPIPQDTQYF

J gene: TRBJ2-4
clone size: few
V gene: TRBV3-1
D gene: TRBD2
CDR3 DNA: TGTGCCAGCAGCCAGGGGACTAGCGGAGCCAAAAACATTCAGTACTTC
CDR3 protein: CASSQGTSGAKNIQYF

J gene: TRBJ2-1
clone size: -
V gene: TRBV28
D gene: TRBD2
CDR3 DNA: TGTGCCAGCAGTGCGGGAGGAAATGAGCAGTTCTTC
CDR3 protein: CASSAGGNEQFF

J gene: TRBJ2-2
clone size: -
V gene: TRBV28
D gene: TRBD2
CDR3 DNA: TGTGCCAGCAGTTCCCCCGCGACTAGCGCCAAGAACACCGGGGAGCTGTTTTTT
CDR3 protein: CASSSPATSAKNTGELFF

J gene: TRBJ2-4
clone size: many
V gene: TRBV7-9
D gene: -
CDR3 DNA: TGTGCCAGCAGCTTAGGATTGCCGGACGGCATTCAGTACTTC
CDR3 protein: CASSLGLPDGIQYF

J gene: TRBJ2-7
clone size: -
V gene: TRBV12-3/TRBV12-4
D gene: TRBD1
CDR3 DNA: TGTGCCAGCAGTCCAGAGACAGGGATCTACGAGCAGTACTTC
CDR3 protein: CASSPETGIYEQYF

J gene: TRBJ2-1
clone size: many
V gene: TRBV6-5
D gene: TRBD2
CDR3 DNA: TGTGCCAGCAGAGAGCGGGGGACCTACAATGAGCAGTTCTTC
CDR3 protein: CASRERGTYNEQFF

J gene: TRBJ2-1
clone size: -
V gene: TRBV7-2
D gene: TRBD2
CDR3 DNA: TGTGCCAGCAGACTAGCGGGGATCAATGAGCAGTTCTTC
CDR3 protein: CASRLAGINEQFF

J gene: TRBJ2-1
clone size: few
V gene: TRBV18
D gene: TRBD1
CDR3 DNA: TGTGCCAGCTCACAGCTTACCGGGACAGGGGGGTACAATGAGCAGTTCTTC
CDR3 protein: CASSQLTGTGGYNEQFF

J gene: TRBJ2-7
clone size: few
V gene: TRBV28
D gene: TRBD1
CDR3 DNA: TGTGCCAGCAGGGCAGGGGGCATCTACGAGCAGTACTTC
CDR3 protein: CASRAGGIYEQYF

J gene: TRBJ1-2
clone size: few
V gene: TRBV5-1
D gene: -
CDR3 DNA: TGCGCCAGCAGCTCTGATCCCGGGACAACGAGAGTCGGTGATGGCTACACCTTC
CDR3 protein: CASSSDPGTTRVGDGYTF

J gene: TRBJ2-1
clone size: many
V gene: TRBV27
D gene: TRBD2
CDR3 DNA: TGTGCCAGCAGTGCTACCGGGACTAGTATGGGGAATGAGCAGTTCTTC
CDR3 protein: CASSATGTSMGNEQFF

J gene: TRBJ2-7
clone size: -
V gene: TRBV5-5
D gene: -
CDR3 DNA: TGTGCCAGCAGCTTGTTGAGGAACGAGCAGTACTTC
CDR3 protein: CASSLLRNEQYF

J gene: TRBJ2-5
clone size: many
V gene: TRBV28
D gene: TRBD1
CDR3 DNA: TGTGCCAGCAGTTCTGGACAGGGGGAGGCCCAGTACTTC
CDR3 protein: CASSSGQGEAQYF

J gene: TRBJ1-1
clone size: -
V gene: TRBV4-3
D gene: TRBD1
CDR3 DNA: TGCGCCAGCAGCCAAGAAATCGGGACAGGCATGAACACTGAAGCTTTCTTT
CDR3 protein: CASSQEIGTGMNTEAFF

J gene: TRBJ2-7
clone size: -
V gene: TRBV6-2/TRBV6-3
D gene: TRBD1
CDR3 DNA: TGTGCCAGCAGTTACTCACGCAGGACAGGGGTCAATGAGCAGTACTTC
CDR3 protein: CASSYSRRTGVNEQYF

J gene: TRBJ1-5
clone size: -
V gene: TRBV29-1
D gene: -
CDR3 DNA: TGCAGCGTTGAACAGGGTGGGGATCAGCCCCAGCATTTT
CDR3 protein: CSVEQGGDQPQHF

J gene: TRBJ1-1
clone size: -
V gene: TRBV7-9
D gene: -
CDR3 DNA: TGTGCCAGCAGCTCCCTCCCGGGGGTAAGGGAAGCTTTCTTT
CDR3 protein: CASSSLPGVREAFF

J gene: TRBJ2-3
clone size: many
V gene: TRBV18
D gene: -
CDR3 DNA: TGTGCCAGCTCAGCGAGGTACAGTAAAGGGGGCACAGATACGCAGTATTTT
CDR3 protein: CASSARYSKGGTDTQYF

J gene: TRBJ1-1
clone size: many
V gene: TRBV20-1
D gene: -
CDR3 DNA: TGCAGTGCTAGAGCATTAGTGGAGAACACTGAAGCTTTCTTT
CDR3 protein: CSARALVENTEAFF

J gene: TRBJ2-1
clone size: many
V gene: TRBV7-6
D gene: TRBD1
CDR3 DNA: TGTGCCAGCCGGGACAGAGCTTACAATGAGCAGTTCTTC
CDR3 protein: CASRDRAYNEQFF

J gene: TRBJ2-1
clone size: -
V gene: TRBV25-1
D gene: TRBD1
CDR3 DNA: TGTGCCAGCAGTGGCTCGGGACAGGGGTTCTACAATGAGCAGTTCTTC
CDR3 protein: CASSGSGQGFYNEQFF

J gene: TRBJ2-7
clone size: few
V gene: TRBV6-2/TRBV6-3
D gene: TRBD2
CDR3 DNA: TGTGCCAGCAGCCGGGACTACAATAGCTACGAGCAGTACTTC
CDR3 protein: CASSRDYNSYEQYF

J gene: TRBJ1-4
clone size: -
V gene: TRBV5-1
D gene: -
CDR3 DNA: TGCGCCAGCAGCTTAAACAGAGAAGATAATGAAAAACTGTTTTTT
CDR3 protein: CASSLNREDNEKLFF

J gene: TRBJ2-2
clone size: -
V gene: TRBV12-3/TRBV12-4
D gene: -
CDR3 DNA: TGTGCCAGCAGTCGGGAGTCGAGCACCGGGGAGCTGTTTTTT
CDR3 protein: CASSRESSTGELFF

J gene: TRBJ2-2
clone size: few
V gene: TRBV29-1
D gene: TRBD2
CDR3 DNA: TGCAGCGTTGCTTCCCTAGCGGGAGGCGGGGAGCTGTTTTTT
CDR3 protein: CSVASLAGGGELFF

J gene: TRBJ1-5
clone size: -
V gene: TRBV28
D gene: -
CDR3 DNA: TGTGCCAGCAGCGTTTCCATACCTCACCAGCCCCAGCATTTT
CDR3 protein: CASSVSIPHQPQHF

J gene: TRBJ2-5
clone size: many
V gene: TRBV5-1
D gene: -
CDR3 DNA: TGCGCCAGCAGCTCCGGCGGGGAAAAAGAGACCCAGTACTTC
CDR3 protein: CASSSGGEKETQYF

J gene: TRBJ2-7
clone size: many
V gene: TRBV7-8
D gene: -
CDR3 DNA: TGTGCCAGCAGCTTATCGATGTACGAGCAGTACTTC
CDR3 protein: CASSLSMYEQYF

J gene: TRBJ1-5
clone size: few
V gene: TRBV4-1
D gene: TRBD1
CDR3 DNA: TGCGCCAGCAGCCACGACAGGGAGAGCAATCAGCCCCAGCATTTT
CDR3 protein: CASSHDRESNQPQHF

J gene: TRBJ2-3
clone size: -
V gene: TRBV3-1
D gene: -
CDR3 DNA: TGTGCCAGCAGCCAAGGCCTAGCGACCAGCACAGATACGCAGTATTTT
CDR3 protein: CASSQGLATSTDTQYF

J gene: TRBJ1-1
clone size: -
V gene: TRBV12-3/TRBV12-4
D gene: -
CDR3 DNA: TGTGCCAGCAGCCTTTCATCTGAAGCTTTCTTT
CDR3 protein: CASSLSSEAFF

J gene: TRBJ1-4
clone size: -
V gene: TRBV5-6
D gene: -
CDR3 DNA: TGTGCCAGCGCGCGGACAGCTCGACCTAATGAAAAACTGTTTTTT
CDR3 protein: CASARTARPNEKLFF

J gene: TRBJ2-7
clone size: -
V gene: TRBV5-1
D gene: -
CDR3 DNA: TGCGCCAGCAGCCGCGCTGAGACCGTCCCCTACGAGCAGTACTTC
CDR3 protein: CASSRAETVPYEQYF

J gene: TRBJ1-2
clone size: -
V gene: TRBV19
D gene: TRBD1
CDR3 DNA: TGTGCCAGTAGCAGACAGGGGGCTGATTGTGGCTACACCTTC
CDR3 protein: CASSRQGADCGYTF

J gene: TRBJ2-2
clone size: -
V gene: TRBV5-4
D gene: -
CDR3 DNA: TGTGCCAGCAGCCCTTTAGGAGGGGGCGAGCACACCGGGGAGCTGTTTTTT
CDR3 protein: CASSPLGGGEHTGELFF

J gene: TRBJ1-1
clone size: few
V gene: TRBV7-9
D gene: -
CDR3 DNA: TGTGCCAGCAGCCCCCGCATCTTT
CDR3 protein: CASSPRIF

J gene: TRBJ2-7
clone size: many
V gene: TRBV3-1
D gene: TRBD1
CDR3 DNA: TGTGCCAGCAGCCTCCGAGGACAGGGCGACGAGCAGTACTTC
CDR3 protein: CASSLRGQGDEQYF

J gene: TRBJ2-2
clone size: many
V gene: TRBV29-1
D gene: -
CDR3 DNA: TGCAGCGTTGCGGGATCGCGGGGGGAGCTGTTTTTT
CDR3 protein: CSVAGSRGELFF

J gene: TRBJ2-1
clone size: few
V gene: TRBV24-1
D gene: TRBD2
CDR3 DNA: TGTGCCACCAGTGATATTCCTAGCGGGAGGGCCCACAATGAGCAGTTCTTC
CDR3 protein: CATSDIPSGRAHNEQFF

J gene: TRBJ2-1
clone size: many
V gene: TRBV10-3
D gene: TRBD2
CDR3 DNA: TGTGCCATCAGTGCAGCACCGGGACTAGCGGGGGACAATGAGCAGTTCTTC
CDR3 protein: CAISAAPGLAGDNEQFF

J gene: TRBJ1-4
clone size: many
V gene: TRBV7-2
D gene: -
CDR3 DNA: TGTGCCAGCAGCTCTATGGGCACTAATGAAAAACTGTTTTTT
CDR3 protein: CASSSMGTNEKLFF

J gene: TRBJ2-5
clone size: many
V gene: TRBV12-3/TRBV12-4
D gene: TRBD2
CDR3 DNA: TGTGCCAGCAGCCAGACTAGCGGGCAAGAGACCCAGTACTTC
CDR3 protein: CASSQTSGQETQYF

J gene: TRBJ2-1
clone size: few
V gene: TRBV3-2
D gene: -
CDR3 DNA: TGTGCCAGCAGCCAAGTTCCCAGACTGACGCTAGATGAGCAGTTCTTC
CDR3 protein: CASSQVPRLTLDEQFF

J gene: TRBJ2-3
clone size: -
V gene: TRBV6-5
D gene: TRBD1
CDR3 DNA: TGTGCCAGCAGTTACTCGACAGGGGGAAACACAGATACGCAGTATTTT
CDR3 protein: CASSYSTGGNTDTQYF

J gene: TRBJ2-3
clone size: few
V gene: TRBV7-2
D gene: TRBD1
CDR3 DNA: TGTGCCAGCAGCTTCCCAGGGGGCAGCGTAACGCAGTATTTT
CDR3 protein: CASSFPGGSVTQYF

J gene: TRBJ1-1
clone size: few
V gene: TRBV20-1
D gene: TRBD1
CDR3 DNA: TGCAGTGCTTCTACGACAGGGAAGAACACTGAAGCTTTCTTT
CDR3 protein: CSASTTGKNTEAFF

J gene: TRBJ2-1
clone size: many
V gene: TRBV7-6
D gene: TRBD2
CDR3 DNA: TGTGCCAGCAGGCCCAAGACTAGCGGGGGGTTGAATGAGCAGTTCTTC
CDR3 protein: CASRPKTSGGLNEQFF

J gene: TRBJ1-5
clone size: -
V gene: TRBV29-1
D gene: -
CDR3 DNA: TGCAGCGTTGACGGTGTTAGAGGTCAGCCCCAGCATTTT
CDR3 protein: CSVDGVRGQPQHF

J gene: TRBJ2-3
clone size: -
V gene: TRBV6-1
D gene: -
CDR3 DNA: TGTGCCAGCAGTGAACGCAGAGATACGCAGTATTTT
CDR3 protein: CASSERRDTQYF